A selection of T cell receptor beta chains follows, all from one sample in a study of cytotoxic CD8 clonotypes in ibrutinib-treated CLL. Assay used: immunoSEQ multiplex PCR; TCRdb lists only in-frame clones, some missing. The sample holds under 300,000 clones, approximately 79% seen once. Specimen: PBMCs, collected at disease progression, from a patient treated with ibrutinib. The receptors originated from a human donor with chronic lymphocytic leukemia. The CDR3 runs from the conserved cysteine through the conserved F or W. A D gene is named only where the DNA matches it firmly. The size of a clone is reported for some rows only, either as once, few or many, or as a class for expanded clones.

D gene	V gene	J gene	clone size	CDR3 DNA	CDR3 protein
.	TRBV6-5	TRBJ2-4	once	TGTGCCAGCAGTCCCGGACCCTCATACATTCAGTACTTC	CASSPGPSYIQYF
TRBD2	TRBV5-1	TRBJ2-3	.	TGCGCCAGCAGTTCGACCGGGACTAGCTCTGGAGATACGCAGTATTTT	CASSSTGTSSGDTQYF
.	TRBV9	TRBJ2-3	.	TGTGCCAGCAGCTACCGGGGAGGAAGCACAGATACGCAGTATTTT	CASSYRGGSTDTQYF
.	TRBV7-9	TRBJ2-3	.	TGTGCCAGCAGCTTAGCGCATGGCACAGATACGCAGTATTTT	CASSLAHGTDTQYF
.	TRBV13	TRBJ2-3	once	TGTGCCAGCACGAGGGGGGTGACAGATACGCAGTATTTT	CASTRGVTDTQYF
TRBD2	TRBV19	TRBJ2-6	.	TGTGCCAGTAGTATAGCGGGGGGCTCTGGGGCCAACGTCCTGACTTTC	CASSIAGGSGANVLTF
.	TRBV5-6	TRBJ1-5	few	TGTGCCAGCAGCTTGGCAGGGTTTGACCATCAGCCCCAGCATTTT	CASSLAGFDHQPQHF
.	TRBV7-8	TRBJ2-5	.	TGTGCCAGCTCGGGCCAGGGGCGGGAGACCCAGTACTTC	CASSGQGRETQYF
.	TRBV14	TRBJ2-5	.	TGTGCCAGCAGCCCCCCGGGGCGGGCGTTGCGGGAGACCCAGTACTTC	CASSPPGRALRETQYF
.	TRBV19	TRBJ1-2	.	TGTGCCAGTAAACTAGCGCGGGGGGTGTATGGCTACACCTTC	CASKLARGVYGYTF
.	TRBV11-2	TRBJ2-2	.	TGTGCCAGCAGCTTGTATCCCGGGGAGCTGTTTTTT	CASSLYPGELFF
TRBD1	TRBV7-2	TRBJ1-2	few	TGTGCCAGCAGCTTAGATCCGGGACAGGTCTATGGCTACACCTTC	CASSLDPGQVYGYTF
TRBD1	TRBV19	TRBJ2-6	.	TGTGCCAGTAGTAAAGGGACAGCTGGGGCCAACGTCCTGACTTTC	CASSKGTAGANVLTF
.	TRBV5-6	TRBJ1-1	.	TGTGCCAGCACCCCGCTCCGGAAAACGAACACTGAAGCTTTCTTT	CASTPLRKTNTEAFF
.	TRBV6-5	TRBJ1-1	.	TGTGCCACCGCACAGGGTGTTGGCACTGAAGCTTTCTTT	CATAQGVGTEAFF
.	TRBV29-1	TRBJ2-1	.	TGCAGCGTTGACCTCTACAATGAGCAGTTCTTC	CSVDLYNEQFF
.	TRBV6-1	TRBJ1-1	.	TGTGCCAGCAGTGAATGGGAGTACATGAACACTGAAGCTTTCTTT	CASSEWEYMNTEAFF
TRBD2	TRBV18	TRBJ2-7	.	TGTGCCAGCTCACCGGGGCTAGCGGGAGTAGGGGAGCAGTACTTC	CASSPGLAGVGEQYF
TRBD1	TRBV5-1	TRBJ2-5	.	TGCGCCAGCAGCAGTACAGGGGAAGAGACCCAGTACTTC	CASSSTGEETQYF
.	TRBV2	TRBJ2-6	.	TGTGCCAGCAGGAAAAGGGGTAGTTCGGCCTCTGGGGCCAACGTCCTGACTTTC	CASRKRGSSASGANVLTF
TRBD2	TRBV29-1	TRBJ2-3	.	TGCAGCGTGATTGGGACTAGCGCTGTTACGCAGTATTTT	CSVIGTSAVTQYF
TRBD1	TRBV19	TRBJ1-5	.	TGTGCCACTGGACAGGGGAAGCAGCCCCAGCATTTT	CATGQGKQPQHF
.	TRBV4-1	TRBJ1-1	.	TGCGCCAGCAGCCAAGATTTCGGCTACCAAGGGGTTGACACTGAAGCTTTCTTT	CASSQDFGYQGVDTEAFF
.	TRBV2	TRBJ1-5	.	TGTGCCAGCAGGATCAATCAGCCCCAGCATTTT	CASRINQPQHF
.	TRBV6-5	TRBJ1-2	.	TGTGCCAGCAGTCACGGCTCACCCATAAACTATGGCTACACCTTC	CASSHGSPINYGYTF
.	TRBV9	TRBJ1-2	.	TGTGCCAGCAGCGTAGAGGGACTTGAGGGCTATGGCTACACCTTC	CASSVEGLEGYGYTF
TRBD1	TRBV19	TRBJ2-3	.	TGTGCCAGTAGACAGGGGGGTGGAGATACGCAGTATTTT	CASRQGGGDTQYF
.	TRBV5-6	TRBJ2-5	.	TGTGCCAGCAGCATACCCCTGCAAGGCGAAGAGACCCAGTACTTC	CASSIPLQGEETQYF
.	TRBV10-1	TRBJ1-1	.	TGCGCCAGCACCAAAAATCCGGACGGGGCGGGGGCTTTCTTT	CASTKNPDGAGAFF
.	TRBV2	TRBJ2-3	.	TGTGCCAGCCTAAGGGGGGGGGCCTCAGATACGCAGTATTTT	CASLRGGASDTQYF
TRBD2	TRBV7-6	TRBJ2-5	.	TGTGCCAGCAGCAACCCTAGCGGGAGGGCCTTTAACCAAGAGACCCAGTACTTC	CASSNPSGRAFNQETQYF
.	TRBV28	TRBJ2-3	.	TGTGCCGGTGGGACCGGCGGTTCCACAGATACGCAGTATTTT	CAGGTGGSTDTQYF
.	TRBV5-4	TRBJ2-3	.	TGTGCCAGCAGCCCGGGACTTTTTCCCCCAGATACGCAGTATTTT	CASSPGLFPPDTQYF
.	TRBV28	TRBJ2-5	few	TGTGCCACAGACAACCAAGAGACCCAGTACTTC	CATDNQETQYF
.	TRBV15	TRBJ2-5	.	TGTGCCACCAGCAGCGCGGGACAGATTGAGACCCAGTACTTC	CATSSAGQIETQYF
.	TRBV5-4	TRBJ1-2	.	TGTGCCAGCAGCTTGGCCGGCAGCTATGGCTACACCTTC	CASSLAGSYGYTF
TRBD1	TRBV10-2	TRBJ1-1	.	TGCGCCAGCAGTTCTAGGGGGCGTGGTGAAGCTTTCTTT	CASSSRGRGEAFF
.	TRBV6-5	TRBJ2-1	.	TGTGCCAGCAGTTACTCCCGGACAGGCGGGGCGGAGCAGTTCTTC	CASSYSRTGGAEQFF
TRBD2	TRBV27	TRBJ2-3	.	TGTGCCAGCAGTTTAGCAGGGCTAGCGGGACCAGATACGCAGTATTTT	CASSLAGLAGPDTQYF